This T cell receptor beta chain emerged from a study of shared clonotypes between healthy human individuals (dated by TCRdb to about 2020). Study-wide context: The cohort included three men and a couple of women between 18 and 49 years of age. Per donor, three plates each were used for CD4 naive and CD4 memory, two for CD8 naive, and one for CD8 memory. The study deeply sequenced blood TCR repertoires of several healthy adults to estimate repertoire size and the extent of clonotype sharing between individuals. Libraries were prepared and TCR repertoires were sequenced by different laboratories using diverse techniques, in order to increase sequencing depth and limit assay-specific biases. Leukapheresis yielded between about 0.9 and 10 billion PBMCs per donor.

Study-wide findings and limitations: Sharing across several donors was observed for around 5% of naive CD4, about 3.2% of naive CD8, over 2% of memory CD4, and approximately 0.41% of memory CD8 clonotypes. Sampling was limited to blood, and TCR repertoires in tissue likely differ from TCR repertoires in blood. Compared with non-shared clonotypes, clonotypes shared by all four sorted-subset donors had higher generation probabilities. The genetic and exposure-history diversity represented was limited by the small number of donors. Larger estimated clonotype richness was generally found for naive subsets than for memory subsets. Pairwise subsampling indicated that sequencing depth was expected to affect the degree of clonotype sharing among donors. Even with the large sequencing depth, rarefaction of the sorted-subset datasets indicated that sequencing was incomplete.

Concerning this clone: Which antigen it targets is not known. Per-base quality was not reported, and no clone a single base away is much larger than it.

Donors were healthy HIV-negative adults with no recently reported acute infections or vaccinations. Every donor was a Caucasian adult residing in Nashville, Tennessee, USA. Magnetic negative selection was used to enrich CD4+ T cells, after which naive cells were positively selected on CD45RA and the negative fraction became the memory subset. Blood was collected by leukapheresis, and PBMCs were isolated by Ficoll-Histopaque density gradient centrifugation and then cryopreserved in liquid nitrogen vapor phase. Purity and quantity of every magnetically sorted T cell population were checked by analytical flow cytometry. Each sorted fraction had its genomic DNA isolated and then quantified by UV absorbance on a Nanodrop 2000c. Trimming accounts for 2 bases at V and 0 bases at J, while the number of junction bases matched to no gene is 4. The CDR1 and CDR2 encoded by the germline V gene (reference sequence) are GTSNPN and SVGIG. CDR3 length: 15 amino acids, cysteine to phenylalanine. The CDR3 DNA has 45 bases and is translated from base 1.

TCR CDR3 regions were amplified from genomic DNA by multiplex PCR using the deep immunoSEQ assay. For each cell subset, the extracted genomic DNA was distributed evenly across all wells of several immunoSEQ 96-well plates, and each plate served as one replicate. For sorted subsets, each replicate PCR was loaded with 200 to 250 ng genomic DNA, equivalent to 25,000 to 30,000 T cell genomes. The purified libraries were quantified using a Qubit 3.0 fluorometer, sized with a Bioanalyzer 2100, and then quantified again using the KAPA Library Quantification kit. Each immunoSEQ 96-well plate was sequenced on its own single-read 150-cycle Illumina NextSeq 550 flow cell. The authors' analysis ran thus. Because the immunoSEQ output held only junctional sequences and lacked quality scores, the filtering could not match the filtering applied to full-length reads. Sequences were annotated with PyIR, a Python wrapper for IgBLAST v1.9, using IMGT germline references to assign V/J genes and CDR3. Reads were removed for weak V/J assignments (E-value above 1e-6), missing CDR3, stop codons, out-of-frame junctions, or ambiguous translated residues. V3J clonotypes were defined as sequences sharing the same inferred V gene, J gene, and CDR3 amino acid sequence. Percentage overlap between repertoires was computed as shared unique clonotypes divided by the size of the smaller repertoire. Three approaches were used to assess repertoire richness: RTK rarefaction, the Chao1 estimator, and Recon v2.1 estimates of unobserved clonotypes. Generation probabilities were computed with OLGA for all TCRbeta clonotypes obtained by the gDNA method from several donors. Held by TCRdb, this immuneACCESS table contains in-frame sequences only and omits some clones. Under half of the omission traces to an unresolved V gene where checked; the cause of the rest is unknown. From that table come the V and J calls and clone size; the DNA was used to work out D and trimming. Recorded for this sample are approximately 1,000,000 clones; about 72% of them occurred a single time. Roughly 0.9% of the sample comes from the top ten.

This receptor was obtained from a man aged 18 to 30 in good health. Some clones in this sample may be carry-over from other donors' samples. The V and J segments used are TRBV30 and TRBJ2-3; 8 bases in the junction line up with TRBD2. What was sequenced was memory CD4+ T cells from PBMCs. Read against the paper, the sample's cell subset or site label means: CD45RA-negative fraction. The CDR3 region has the sequence CAWSTGLASTDTQYF. The DNA reads TGTGCCTGGAGTACCGGACTAGCCAGCACAGATACGCAGTATTTT.